These 10 T cell receptor beta chains share one sample of origin, sequenced in a study of T cells in Graves' hyperthyroidism and ophthalmopathy. Amplification of TCR beta CDR3 regions was performed using RNA transcripts as template. RT-PCR in the first round (using the HTBI primer set) targeted the TCR CDR3. TCRdb called the multiplex PCR reads again in MiXCR, with one record for every CDR3 protein. The table records around 700,000 distinct CDR3 sequences, around 20% of them present only once. The sequenced sample consisted of blood. All receptors come from a woman in her forties or fifties with Graves' hyperthyroidism that later progressed to Graves' ophthalmopathy.

The V and J genes are TRBV19 and TRBJ1-5; no reliable D call. Per germline, CDR1 LNHDA and CDR2 SQIVND (reference sequence). The CDR3 covers 14 residues. Trimming removed 3 bases at V and 2 bases at J, with 8 bases between. CDR3 sequence: CASSMGYGNQPQHF. In DNA form, the CDR3 reads TGTGCCAGTAGTATGGGATATGGCAATCAGCCCCAGCATTTT.

The chain has TRBV27 and TRBJ1-1, with 7 nucleotides matching TRBD1. The length of the CDR3 is 15 residues. V was pared by 4 bases and J by 4 bases, with 9 bases of the junction left unmatched. The germline V gene encodes CDR1 MNHEY and CDR2 SMNVEV (reference sequence). Here the CDR3 DNA reads TGTGCCAGCAGTTCCGGCAGGGGGGCTGTCACTGAAGCTTTCTTT. Translated: CASSSGRGAVTEAFF.

The rearrangement links TRBV20-1 to TRBJ1-5; D call uncertain. V was shortened by 3 bases and J by 7 bases, with 1 base between the two germline ends. The CDR3 contains 9 residues. Looked up from germline, CDR1 is DFQATT and CDR2 is SNEGSKA (reference sequence). The CDR3 DNA reads TGCAGTGCTAGGCAGCCCCAGCATTTT. Protein product: CSARQPQHF.

This clonotype was detected many times. The chain is built from TRBV20-1 and TRBJ1-5; TRBD1 agrees at 7 bases. CDR1 is DFQATT and CDR2 is SNEGSKA in the germline V gene (reference sequence). The ends lost 5 bases at V and 5 bases at J; junction bases unmatched: 9. The CDR3 extends over 14 amino acids. CDR3 region: CSALDYRGDQPQHF. The CDR3 DNA reads TGCAGTGCTCTCGATTACAGGGGAGATCAGCCCCAGCATTTT.

The rearrangement links TRBV19 to TRBJ2-4; TRBD1 agrees at 8 bases. Germline CDR1 is LNHDA and CDR2 is SQIVND (reference sequence). Trimming at V came to 10 bases and at J to 1 base, leaving 12 bases not matched to a gene. CDR3 length: 16 residues. In DNA, the CDR3 is TGTGCCACCGGGGGACGACAGGGGATGGCCAAAAACATTCAGTACTTC. It encodes CATGGRQGMAKNIQYF.

The chain has TRBV10-3 and TRBJ1-5; no definite D call. Germline-derived CDR1 and CDR2 are ENHRY and SYGVKD. Trimming pared 8 bases from V and 0 bases from J, leaving 14 bases between. The CDR3 sequence is 15 residues long. This CDR3 reads CAIQEGHSSNQPQHF. The CDR3 coding sequence is TGTGCCATCCAAGAGGGCCACAGTAGCAATCAGCCCCAGCATTTT.

This clonotype was detected many times. The chain recombines TRBV3-1 with TRBJ1-4, with D hard to call. The CDR3 covers 15 residues. Germline V lookup: CDR1 LGHDT, CDR2 YNNKEL (reference sequence). The V end lost 2 bases, the J end lost 5 bases, and 12 bases lay between the germline ends. The CDR3 spells CASSQSAGKNEKLFF. CDR3 DNA sequence: TGTGCCAGCAGCCAATCAGCGGGGAAGAATGAAAAACTGTTTTTT.

The chain combines TRBV20-1 with TRBJ1-1; TRBD1 agrees at 9 bases. Germline V gene sequence: CDR1 DFQATT, CDR2 SNEGSKA (reference sequence). This CDR3 region has 13 residues. With V trimmed by 7 bases and J by 3 bases, 6 bases remained unmatched. Here the CDR3 DNA reads TGCAGTGTTCGACAGGGGGTCGACACTGAAGCTTTCTTT. Translating it yields CSVRQGVDTEAFF.

The chain couples TRBV19 to TRBJ2-1; the match to TRBD1 covers 8 bases. V shed 1 base, J shed 0 bases, and the junction held 11 bases outside the gene matches. The CDR3 covers 19 residues. Germline lookup yields CDR1 LNHDA and CDR2 SQIVND (reference sequence). DNA of the CDR3: TGTGCCAGTAGTATAGGCGTCAGGGGGCGGGCCTACTCCTACAATGAGCAGTTCTTC. Translating gives CASSIGVRGRAYSYNEQFF.

This clonotype came up many times. V gene TRBV11-2 combines with J gene TRBJ1-2; weak D call: TRBD1 (5 bases). This CDR3 is 16 amino acids long. Trimming shortened V by 4 bases and J by 3 bases, and 18 bases separated the two germline ends. The germline V gene encodes CDR1 SGHAT and CDR2 FQNNGV. CDR3 coding DNA: TGTGCCAGCAGCTCCAACCGTGGGACGGTTGACTATGGCTACACCTTC. It specifies CASSSNRGTVDYGYTF.